The rows below give T cell receptor beta chains drawn from one sample of a study of post-analysis software for immune sequencing data. TCRdb reanalysed the PCR reads using MiXCR and keeps one entry per CDR3 protein. Of some 690,000 distinct CDR3 sequences listed, about 60% are singletons. The specimen sequenced was blood. These receptors all stem from a girl aged 2-9 years with multiple sclerosis. The CDR3 runs from the conserved cysteine through the conserved F or W. Fields, in order: J gene, clone size, V gene, D gene, CDR3 DNA, CDR3 protein. The D gene is left open where the match is weak. Clone size is not always given. Where it is, it says once, few, many or a class for expanded clones.

>TRBJ1-6|.|TRBV4-1|.
TGCGCCAGCAGCCAAGATCGCACAGGGAGATCACCCCTCCACTTT
CASSQDRTGRSPLHF
>TRBJ2-1|few|TRBV2|.
TGTGCCAGCAGTGATGCCAGATCTTACTCGCAGTTCTTC
CASSDARSYSQFF
>TRBJ1-1|.|TRBV7-8|.
TGTGCCAGCAGCCAAGCACAGGGATTGGAGGCTGAAGCTTTCTTT
CASSQAQGLEAEAFF
>TRBJ2-6|few|TRBV11-2|.
TGTGCCAGCAGCTTAGAAGGGGTGGCCAACGTCCTGACTTTC
CASSLEGVANVLTF
>TRBJ2-7|.|TRBV5-1|TRBD2
TGCGCCAGCAGCACGCGGGAGCACGAGCAGTACTTC
CASSTREHEQYF
>TRBJ2-1|.|TRBV20-1|.
TGCAGTGCTAGAGACAGGGGGGGGGTCTACGAGCAGTTCTTC
CSARDRGGVYEQFF
>TRBJ2-7|.|TRBV5-1|.
TGCGCCAGCAGCTTAATTGGTGCTGTCTACGAGCAGTACTTC
CASSLIGAVYEQYF
>TRBJ1-2|few|TRBV5-1|.
TGCGCCAGCAGCTTGGCCGCGCCGTCTTCAATCTATGGCTACACCTTC
CASSLAAPSSIYGYTF
>TRBJ1-2|.|TRBV5-1|.
TGCGCCAGCAGCCCCCGGACCTCCGCGAACTATGGCTACACCTTC
CASSPRTSANYGYTF
>TRBJ2-1|.|TRBV7-8|TRBD1
TGTGCCAGCAGCGAACAGGGGTACAATGAGCAGTTCTTC
CASSEQGYNEQFF
>TRBJ1-5|few|TRBV21-1|.
TGTGCCAGCAGCCCACGAGGAGGCGCCGGCAATCAGCCCCAGCATTTT
CASSPRGGAGNQPQHF
>TRBJ1-1|.|TRBV19|.
TGTGCCAGTAGAGTTGTCAGCAGGGGAGAAGCTTTCTTT
CASRVVSRGEAFF
>TRBJ2-1|.|TRBV20-1|.
TGCAGTGCTAGGACCGTACGTAGCTCCTACAATGAGCAGTTCTTC
CSARTVRSSYNEQFF
>TRBJ2-1|.|TRBV5-1|.
TGCGCCAGCAGCTTCGGCGGGACGGACTCCTACAATGAGCAGTTCTTC
CASSFGGTDSYNEQFF
>TRBJ2-1|many|TRBV11-2|.
TGTGCCAGCAGCTTAGCCTCCTACAATGAGCAGTTCTTC
CASSLASYNEQFF
>TRBJ1-6|.|TRBV28|.
TGTGCCAGCAGCCTTTCCATTCCACCCCTCCACTTT
CASSLSIPPLHF
>TRBJ1-1|.|TRBV4-2|TRBD1
TGTGCCAGCAGCCACCGACCACAGGGGACGAACACTGAAGCTTTCTTT
CASSHRPQGTNTEAFF
>TRBJ1-1|.|TRBV11-2|TRBD1
TGTGCCAGCAGCTTAGATGGGCAGGGGGACACTGAAGCTTTCTTT
CASSLDGQGDTEAFF
>TRBJ1-5|.|TRBV2|TRBD1
TGTGCCAGCAGTCCACAGGGGCCCAGCAATCAGCCCCAGCATTTT
CASSPQGPSNQPQHF
>TRBJ2-1|.|TRBV5-1|.
TGCGCCAGCAGCTTGGCTGTCGGCGACACAGAGCAGTTCTTC
CASSLAVGDTEQFF
>TRBJ2-1|.|TRBV6-5|TRBD2
TGTGCCAGCAGTTATAGGTCCGGTAGCGGGATAGGGTACAATGAGCAGTTCTTC
CASSYRSGSGIGYNEQFF
>TRBJ1-4|.|TRBV2|TRBD1
TGTGGCAGCAGTGGAGGACAGGTTAATGAAAAACTGTTTTTT
CGSSGGQVNEKLFF
>TRBJ1-1|.|TRBV27|.
TGTGCCAGCAGTTTAGAGTGGTACGGGGAGGCTTTCTTT
CASSLEWYGEAFF
>TRBJ2-1|.|TRBV9|.
TGTGCCAGCAGCGTTTTAGGACACTCGGATGAGCAGTTCTTC
CASSVLGHSDEQFF
>TRBJ2-3|many|TRBV5-1|TRBD2
TGTGCCAGCAGTTCGACTAGCGGGACAGATACGCAGTATTTT
CASSSTSGTDTQYF
>TRBJ1-2|.|TRBV11-2|.
TGTGCCAGCAGCCCCCCCGGGCCCTGGGATGGCTACACCTTC
CASSPPGPWDGYTF
>TRBJ2-5|.|TRBV14|.
TGTGCCAGCAGCCTCGAAGGGATTGCAAGACAAGAGACCCAGTACTTC
CASSLEGIARQETQYF
>TRBJ1-1|few|TRBV6-5|.
TGTGCCAGCAGTTATGGGTCCAGGGGAGAAACTGAAGCTTTCTTT
CASSYGSRGETEAFF
>TRBJ1-2|.|TRBV12-3/TRBV12-4|.
TGTGCCGGCAGTTTTCTCCGGGAGAATGGCTACACCTTC
CAGSFLRENGYTF
>TRBJ2-3|many|TRBV21-1|.
TGTGCCAGCAGCAAAAGTCAGGGAGCTCTCACAGATACGCAGTATTTT
CASSKSQGALTDTQYF
>TRBJ2-1|.|TRBV3-1|TRBD2
TGTGCCAGCAGCGATCCCGGGACTAGCGCCCTGAGCTCCTACAATGAGCAGTTCTTC
CASSDPGTSALSSYNEQFF
>TRBJ2-3|.|TRBV29-1|TRBD2
TGCAGCGTTGAACGCTCAGCGGGGGATACGCAGTATTTT
CSVERSAGDTQYF
>TRBJ1-4|.|TRBV10-3|.
TGTGCCATCAGTGACCCTCAAAGGGAGCCTAATGAAAAACTGTTTTTT
CAISDPQREPNEKLFF
>TRBJ2-4|.|TRBV20-1|TRBD2
TGCAGTGCTAGTGGCGGGAGGGCCGAAAACATTCAGTACTTC
CSASGGRAENIQYF
>TRBJ1-2|once|TRBV7-2|.
TGTGCCAGCAGCTTAGGGGCAGCCGGCACCTTC
CASSLGAAGTF
>TRBJ1-1|few|TRBV7-2|.
TGTGCCAGCAGCTTATCTTGGGGGATTGAAGCTTTCTTT
CASSLSWGIEAFF
>TRBJ1-2|.|TRBV6-1|.
TGTGCCAGCAGTGAAGCCATCGGCAGTTATGGCTACACCTTC
CASSEAIGSYGYTF
>TRBJ1-2|.|TRBV20-1|TRBD1
TGCAGTGCTTACCTCGGGACAGGGACTGACTATGGCTACACCTTC
CSAYLGTGTDYGYTF
>TRBJ1-5|.|TRBV20-1|.
TGCAGTGCTAGCTTGGGAGGGTCCGGACAGCCCCAGCATTTT
CSASLGGSGQPQHF
>TRBJ2-1|few|TRBV29-1|TRBD2
TGCAGCGCAGACCTAGCGGGAGGGGGTAATGAGCAGTTCTTC
CSADLAGGGNEQFF